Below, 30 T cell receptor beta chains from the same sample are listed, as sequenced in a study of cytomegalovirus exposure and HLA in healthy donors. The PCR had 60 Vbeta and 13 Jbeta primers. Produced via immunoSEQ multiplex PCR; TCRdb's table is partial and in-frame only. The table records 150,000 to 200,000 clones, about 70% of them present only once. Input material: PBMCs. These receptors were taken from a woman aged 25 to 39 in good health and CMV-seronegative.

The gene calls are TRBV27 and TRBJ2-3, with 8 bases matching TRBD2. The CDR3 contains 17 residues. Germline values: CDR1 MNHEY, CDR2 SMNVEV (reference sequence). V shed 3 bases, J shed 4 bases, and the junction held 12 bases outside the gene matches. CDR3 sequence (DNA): TGTGCCAGCAGTTTTTATGGTTCCGGGGGGGAGGCAGATACGCAGTATTTT. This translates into CASSFYGSGGEADTQYF.

The CDR3 nucleotides read TGTGCCAGCAGCCCTCTTGAGGGTAGCAATCAGCCCCAGCATTTT. It is translated as CASSPLEGSNQPQHF. V and J are TRBV28 and TRBJ1-5; D not resolved. V gave up 6 bases and J gave up 0 bases, with 12 bases separating them. CDR1 and CDR2 (germline): MDHEN, SYDVKM. The CDR3 has 15 residues.

CDR3 sequence (DNA): TGTGCCAGCAGCAAAGACTATACAGGGTGGGCTTTCTTT. Its protein is CASSKDYTGWAFF. This chain connects TRBV21-1 to TRBJ1-1; the table calls TRBD1, which could not be checked here. TRBV21-1 is reported as a pseudogene. This CDR3 comprises 13 residues.

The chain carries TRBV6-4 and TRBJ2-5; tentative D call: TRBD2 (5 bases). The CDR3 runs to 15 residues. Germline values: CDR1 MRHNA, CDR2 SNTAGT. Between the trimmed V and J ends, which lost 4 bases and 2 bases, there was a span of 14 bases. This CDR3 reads CASSVSGDPQETQYF. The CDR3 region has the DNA TGTGCCAGCAGTGTGTCCGGGGATCCGCAAGAGACCCAGTACTTC.

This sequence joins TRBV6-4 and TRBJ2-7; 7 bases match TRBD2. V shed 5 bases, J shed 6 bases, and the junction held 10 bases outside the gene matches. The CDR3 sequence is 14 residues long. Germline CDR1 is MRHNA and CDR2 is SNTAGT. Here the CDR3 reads CASSSSGEVAEQYF. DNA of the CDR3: TGTGCCAGCAGTTCCAGCGGGGAGGTAGCCGAGCAGTACTTC.

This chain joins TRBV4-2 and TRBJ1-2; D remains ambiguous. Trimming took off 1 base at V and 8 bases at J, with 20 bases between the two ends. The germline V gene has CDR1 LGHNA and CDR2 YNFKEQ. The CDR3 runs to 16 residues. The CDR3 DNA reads TGTGCCAGCAGCCAAGTGGTAGAAGGGCGGACGGGAGGCTACACCTTC. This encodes CASSQVVEGRTGGYTF.

CDR3 coding DNA: TGTGCCAGCAGCTTAGACCGGGACAGGGCCGGGCAAGGCTACACCTTC. It translates to CASSLDRDRAGQGYTF. The V and J genes are TRBV7-9 and TRBJ1-2, with 9 nucleotides matching TRBD1. CDR1 and CDR2 (germline): SEHNR, FQNEAQ (reference sequence). CDR3 length equals 16 residues. Trimming at V came to 1 base and at J to 8 bases, leaving 11 bases not matched to a gene.

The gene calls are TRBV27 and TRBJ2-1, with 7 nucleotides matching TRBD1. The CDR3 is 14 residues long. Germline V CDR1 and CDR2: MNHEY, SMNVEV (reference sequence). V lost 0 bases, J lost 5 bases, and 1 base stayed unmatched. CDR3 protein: CASSLSGQNNEQFF. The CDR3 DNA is TGTGCCAGCAGTTTATCGGGACAGAACAATGAGCAGTTCTTC.

CDR3 residues: CASSTDMGNTGELFF. DNA of the CDR3: TGTGCCAGCAGTACGGACATGGGGAACACCGGGGAGCTGTTTTTT. The rearrangement joins TRBV2 to TRBJ2-2, with D tentatively TRBD1 (5 bases). There are 15 residues in the CDR3. V lost 5 bases and J 1 base, leaving 11 bases between the germline ends. CDR1 and CDR2 from the germline V gene are SNHLY and FYNNEI.

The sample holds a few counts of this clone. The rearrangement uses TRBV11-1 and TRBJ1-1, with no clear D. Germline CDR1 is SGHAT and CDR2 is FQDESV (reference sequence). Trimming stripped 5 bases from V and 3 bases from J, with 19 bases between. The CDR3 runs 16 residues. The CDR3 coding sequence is TGTGCCAGCAGCCCACAACCGGGATCCCTCGACACTGAAGCTTTCTTT. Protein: CASSPQPGSLDTEAFF.

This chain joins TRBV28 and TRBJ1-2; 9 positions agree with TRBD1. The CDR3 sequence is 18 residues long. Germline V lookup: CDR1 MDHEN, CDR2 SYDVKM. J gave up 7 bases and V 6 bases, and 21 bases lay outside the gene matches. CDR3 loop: CASRYAPDRGGGIGGYTF. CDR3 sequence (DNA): TGTGCCAGCAGGTACGCCCCGGACAGGGGAGGAGGCATTGGTGGCTACACCTTC.

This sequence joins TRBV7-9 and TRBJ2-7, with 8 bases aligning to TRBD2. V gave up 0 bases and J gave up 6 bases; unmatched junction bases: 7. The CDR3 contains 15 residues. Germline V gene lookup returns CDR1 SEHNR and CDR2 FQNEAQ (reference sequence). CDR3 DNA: TGTGCCAGCAGCTTAGCTGGGACTAGTATTGGCGAGCAGTACTTC. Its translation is CASSLAGTSIGEQYF.

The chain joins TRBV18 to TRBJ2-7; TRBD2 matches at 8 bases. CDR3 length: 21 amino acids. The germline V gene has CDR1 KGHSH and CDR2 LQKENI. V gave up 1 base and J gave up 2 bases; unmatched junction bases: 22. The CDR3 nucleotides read TGTGCCAGCTCACCACAACTCAACCAGAGAGGATCCAATAGCGGGGCCTACGAGCAGTACTTC. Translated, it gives CASSPQLNQRGSNSGAYEQYF.

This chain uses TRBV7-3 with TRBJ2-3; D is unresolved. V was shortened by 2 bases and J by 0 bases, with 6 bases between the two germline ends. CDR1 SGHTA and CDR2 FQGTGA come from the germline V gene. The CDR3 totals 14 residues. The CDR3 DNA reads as TGTGCCAGCAGCTTATCCTCTAGCACAGATACGCAGTATTTT. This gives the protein CASSLSSSTDTQYF.

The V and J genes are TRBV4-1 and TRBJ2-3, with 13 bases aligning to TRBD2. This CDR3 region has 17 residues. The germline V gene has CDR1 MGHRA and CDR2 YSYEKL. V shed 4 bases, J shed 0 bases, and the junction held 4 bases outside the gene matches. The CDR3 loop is CASSPLTSGRSTDTQYF. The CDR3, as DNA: TGCGCCAGCAGCCCACTGACTAGCGGGAGGAGCACAGATACGCAGTATTTT.

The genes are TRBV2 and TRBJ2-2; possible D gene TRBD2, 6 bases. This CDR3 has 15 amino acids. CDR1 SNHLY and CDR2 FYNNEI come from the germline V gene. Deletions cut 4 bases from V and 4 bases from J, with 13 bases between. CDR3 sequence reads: CASSGSGVVTGELFF. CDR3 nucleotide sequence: TGTGCCAGCAGTGGGTCGGGAGTAGTCACCGGGGAGCTGTTTTTT.

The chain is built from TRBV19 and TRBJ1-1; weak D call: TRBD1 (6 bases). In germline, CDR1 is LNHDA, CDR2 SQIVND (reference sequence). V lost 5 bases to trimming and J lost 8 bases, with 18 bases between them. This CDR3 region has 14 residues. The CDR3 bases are TGTGCCAGTAGTTATAGCGTGGAAACAGGGGAAGCTTTCTTT. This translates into CASSYSVETGEAFF.

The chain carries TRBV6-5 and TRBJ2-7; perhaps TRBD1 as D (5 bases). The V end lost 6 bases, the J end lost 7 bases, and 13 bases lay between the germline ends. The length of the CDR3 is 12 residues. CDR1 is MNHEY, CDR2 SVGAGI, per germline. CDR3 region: CASSPDRTEQYF. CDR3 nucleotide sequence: TGTGCCAGCAGCCCCGACAGAACTGAGCAGTACTTC.

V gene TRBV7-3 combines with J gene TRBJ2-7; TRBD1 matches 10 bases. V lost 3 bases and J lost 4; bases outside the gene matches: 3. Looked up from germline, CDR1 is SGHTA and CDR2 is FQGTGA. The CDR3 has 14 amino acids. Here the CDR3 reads CASSFGDRGYEQYF. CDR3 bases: TGTGCCAGCAGCTTTGGGGACAGGGGATACGAGCAGTACTTC.

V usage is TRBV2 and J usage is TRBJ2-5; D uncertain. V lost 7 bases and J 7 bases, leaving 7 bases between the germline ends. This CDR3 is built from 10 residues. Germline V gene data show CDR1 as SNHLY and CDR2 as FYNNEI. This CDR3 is CASKWATQYF. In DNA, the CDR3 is TGTGCCAGCAAGTGGGCGACCCAGTACTTC.

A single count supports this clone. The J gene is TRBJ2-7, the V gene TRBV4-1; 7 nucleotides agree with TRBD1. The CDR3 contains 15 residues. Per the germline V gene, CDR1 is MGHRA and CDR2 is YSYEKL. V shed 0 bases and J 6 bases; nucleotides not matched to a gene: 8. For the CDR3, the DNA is TGCGCCAGCAGCCAAGAGGCAGGGGGAAACGGCGAGCAGTACTTC. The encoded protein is CASSQEAGGNGEQYF.

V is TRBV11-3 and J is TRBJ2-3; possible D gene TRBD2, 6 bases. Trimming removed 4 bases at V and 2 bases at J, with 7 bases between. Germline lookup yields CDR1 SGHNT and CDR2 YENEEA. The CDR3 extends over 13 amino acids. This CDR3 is CASSSGDTDTQYF. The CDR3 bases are TGTGCCAGCAGCTCGGGGGACACAGATACGCAGTATTTT.

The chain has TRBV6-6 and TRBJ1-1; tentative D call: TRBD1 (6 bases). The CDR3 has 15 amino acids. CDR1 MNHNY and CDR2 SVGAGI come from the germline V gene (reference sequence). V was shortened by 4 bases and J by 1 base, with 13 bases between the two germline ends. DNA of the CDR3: TGTGCCAGCAGTTGCACACAGACAGGGAACACTGAAGCTTTCTTT. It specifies CASSCTQTGNTEAFF.

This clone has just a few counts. Written as DNA, the CDR3 is TGCGCCAGCAGCCAAGACCCCAGGGTGAGGGAGCAGTACTTC. Protein: CASSQDPRVREQYF. The rearrangement links TRBV4-1 to TRBJ2-7; TRBD1 might be the D (5 bases). The CDR3 sequence is 14 residues long. From germline, CDR1 is MGHRA and CDR2 YSYEKL. Trimming removed 0 bases from V and 7 bases from J, with 13 bases in between.

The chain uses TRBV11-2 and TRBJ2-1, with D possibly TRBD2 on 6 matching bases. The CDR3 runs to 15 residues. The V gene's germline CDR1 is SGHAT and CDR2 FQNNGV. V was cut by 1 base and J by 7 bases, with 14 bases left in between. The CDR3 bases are TGTGCCAGCAGCTTAGGTCTAGCGTCGGCAAATGAGCAGTTCTTC. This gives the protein CASSLGLASANEQFF. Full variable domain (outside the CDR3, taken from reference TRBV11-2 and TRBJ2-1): EAGVAQSPRYKIIEKRQSVAFWCNPISGHATLYWYQQILGQGPKLLIQFQNNGVVDDSQLPKDRFSAERLKGVDSTLKIQPAKLEDSAVYLCASSLGLASANEQFFGPGTRLTVL.

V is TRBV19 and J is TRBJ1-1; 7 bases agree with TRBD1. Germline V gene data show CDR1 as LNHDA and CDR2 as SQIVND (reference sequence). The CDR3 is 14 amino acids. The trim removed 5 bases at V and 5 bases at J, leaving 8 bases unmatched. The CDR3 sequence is CASSFRQGRTEAFF. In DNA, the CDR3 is TGTGCCAGTAGTTTCAGACAGGGCCGGACTGAAGCTTTCTTT.

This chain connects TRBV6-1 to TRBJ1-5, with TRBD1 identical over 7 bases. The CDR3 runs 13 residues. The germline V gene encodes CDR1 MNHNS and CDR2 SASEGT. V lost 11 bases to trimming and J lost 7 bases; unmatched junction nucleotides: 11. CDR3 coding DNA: TGTGCCTGTCACACAGGGGCATACCAGCCCCAGCATTTT. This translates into CACHTGAYQPQHF.

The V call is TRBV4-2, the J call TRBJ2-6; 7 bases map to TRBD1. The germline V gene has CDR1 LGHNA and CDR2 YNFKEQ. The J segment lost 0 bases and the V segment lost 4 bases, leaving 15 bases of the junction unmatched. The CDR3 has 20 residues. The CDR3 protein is CASSLGSTGTADSGANVLTF. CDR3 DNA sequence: TGTGCCAGCAGCCTAGGATCGACCGGGACAGCCGACTCTGGGGCCAACGTCCTGACTTTC.

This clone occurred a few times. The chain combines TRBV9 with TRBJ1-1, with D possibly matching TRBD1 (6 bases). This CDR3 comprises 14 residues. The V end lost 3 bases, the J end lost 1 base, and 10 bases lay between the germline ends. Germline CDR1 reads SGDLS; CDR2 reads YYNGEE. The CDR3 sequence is CASSDLDRNTEAFF. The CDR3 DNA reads TGTGCCAGCAGCGATCTGGACAGGAACACTGAAGCTTTCTTT.

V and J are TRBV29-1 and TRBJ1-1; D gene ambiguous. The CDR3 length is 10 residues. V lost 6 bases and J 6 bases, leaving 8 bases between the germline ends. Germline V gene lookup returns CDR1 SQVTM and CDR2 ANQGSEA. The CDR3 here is CSVRGSEAFF. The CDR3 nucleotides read TGCAGCGTCCGAGGGTCTGAAGCTTTCTTT.